The 2 T cell receptor beta chains given below trace back to one sample, sequenced in a study of blood T cell repertoires in COVID-19. TCRdb keeps only in-frame clones here, not all; method: immunoSEQ multiplex PCR. The data contain approximately 280,000 clones, over 75% of them seen just once; the ten biggest clones take up 6% to 7%. The source material was peripheral blood. These receptors originate from a woman in her twenties or thirties with COVID-19, enrolled during active disease.

V is TRBV27 and J is TRBJ2-5; the D gene is possibly TRBD1 (6 bases). The CDR3 spans 14 residues. The ends were cut back, 3 bases at V and 4 bases at J, with 12 bases in the middle. CDR1 and CDR2 (germline): MNHEY, SMNVEV (reference sequence). The DNA of the CDR3 is TGTGCCAGCAGTTTGGGGGCGTCGGGAGAGACCCAGTACTTC. Translated, it gives CASSLGASGETQYF.

The chain is built from TRBV10-3 and TRBJ2-2, with 9 bases lining up with TRBD1. This CDR3 comprises 18 residues. Germline trimming cut 7 bases from V and 5 bases from J; bases unmatched to any gene: 17. From germline, CDR1 is ENHRY and CDR2 SYGVKD. For the CDR3, the DNA is TGTGCCATCACTCCCTCCAACCGGGACAGGGTCTTAACCGGGGAGCTGTTTTTT. The encoded protein is CAITPSNRDRVLTGELFF.